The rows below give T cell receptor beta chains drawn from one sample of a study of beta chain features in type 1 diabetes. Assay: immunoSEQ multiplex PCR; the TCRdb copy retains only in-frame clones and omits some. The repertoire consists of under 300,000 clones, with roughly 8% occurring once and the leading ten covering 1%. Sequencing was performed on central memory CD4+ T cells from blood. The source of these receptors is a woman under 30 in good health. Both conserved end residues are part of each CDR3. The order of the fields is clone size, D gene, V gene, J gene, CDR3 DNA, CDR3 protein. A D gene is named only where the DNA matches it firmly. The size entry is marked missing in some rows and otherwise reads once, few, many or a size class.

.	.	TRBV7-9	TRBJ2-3	TGTGCCAGCACCCCCCCGAGCGACACAGATACGCAGTATTTT	CASTPPSDTDTQYF
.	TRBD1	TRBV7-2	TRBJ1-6	TGTGCCAGCAGACGGGACAGGTCAAGTTCACCCCTCCACTTT	CASRRDRSSSPLHF
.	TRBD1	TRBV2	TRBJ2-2	TGTGCCAGCAGCCGGGACAGGCATACCGGGGAGCTGTTTTTT	CASSRDRHTGELFF
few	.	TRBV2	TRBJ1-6	TGTGCCAGCAGCGTCAACAGGGACTCACCCCTCCACTTT	CASSVNRDSPLHF
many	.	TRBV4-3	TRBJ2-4	TGCGCCAGCAGCCAGACACTAAGTGTGCGGAACATTCAGTACTTC	CASSQTLSVRNIQYF
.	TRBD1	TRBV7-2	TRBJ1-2	TGTGCCAGCAACCGGGGACAGGGGGCCCTCTATGGCTACACCTTC	CASNRGQGALYGYTF
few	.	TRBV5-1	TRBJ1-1	TGCGCCAGCAGCTTGGAAGGGATGAACACTGAAGCTTTCTTT	CASSLEGMNTEAFF
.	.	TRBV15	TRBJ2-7	TGTGCCACCAGCAGAGAAGACAGGATGTACGAGCAGTACTTC	CATSREDRMYEQYF
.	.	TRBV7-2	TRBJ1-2	TGTGCCAGCAGACTTGTTGGTGTCTATGGCTACACCTTC	CASRLVGVYGYTF
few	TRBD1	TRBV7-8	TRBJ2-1	TGTGCCAGCAGCCTCCGACAGGGGGTAAGGGACAATGAGCAGTTCTTC	CASSLRQGVRDNEQFF
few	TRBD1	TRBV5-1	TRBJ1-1	TGCGCCAGCAGCCTTACCCAGGGGGCGGACACTGAAGCTTTCTTT	CASSLTQGADTEAFF
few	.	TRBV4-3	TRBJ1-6	TGCGCCAGCAGCCAAGGACAGCTTACTTCACCCCTCCACTTT	CASSQGQLTSPLHF
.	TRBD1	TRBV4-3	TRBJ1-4	TGCGCCAGCAGCCACAACAGGGGTGCAAAACTGTTTTTT	CASSHNRGAKLFF
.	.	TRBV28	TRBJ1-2	TGTGCCAGCAGTTCGAACGGCTATGGCTACACCTTC	CASSSNGYGYTF
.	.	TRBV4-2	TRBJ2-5	TGTGCCAGCAGCCAAGAGTTCCGGGAGACCCAGTACTTC	CASSQEFRETQYF
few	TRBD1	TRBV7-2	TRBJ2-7	TGTGCCAGCAGCATAACCCGGGACAGGGGGACCTACGAGCAGTACTTC	CASSITRDRGTYEQYF
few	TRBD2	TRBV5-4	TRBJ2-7	TGTGCCAGCAGATGGGACTACTCCTACGAGCAGTACTTC	CASRWDYSYEQYF
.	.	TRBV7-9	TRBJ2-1	TGTGCCAGCAGCTCCCCATGGGACGGAAATAATGAGCAGTTCTTC	CASSSPWDGNNEQFF
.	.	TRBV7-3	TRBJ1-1	TGTGCCAGCAGCTTAACTTCTAGCGGGCCGAACACTGAAGCTTTCTTT	CASSLTSSGPNTEAFF
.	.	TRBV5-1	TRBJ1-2	TGCGCCAGCAGCCAGGCCGCCAGTTCGGCTAACTATGGCTACACCTTC	CASSQAASSANYGYTF
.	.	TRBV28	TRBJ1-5	TGTGCCAGCCAATATAGCAATCAGCCCCAGCATTTT	CASQYSNQPQHF
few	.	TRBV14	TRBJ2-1	TGTGCCAGCAGCCAAGATAAGAGGGGGTGGTCGGATGAGCAGTTCTTC	CASSQDKRGWSDEQFF